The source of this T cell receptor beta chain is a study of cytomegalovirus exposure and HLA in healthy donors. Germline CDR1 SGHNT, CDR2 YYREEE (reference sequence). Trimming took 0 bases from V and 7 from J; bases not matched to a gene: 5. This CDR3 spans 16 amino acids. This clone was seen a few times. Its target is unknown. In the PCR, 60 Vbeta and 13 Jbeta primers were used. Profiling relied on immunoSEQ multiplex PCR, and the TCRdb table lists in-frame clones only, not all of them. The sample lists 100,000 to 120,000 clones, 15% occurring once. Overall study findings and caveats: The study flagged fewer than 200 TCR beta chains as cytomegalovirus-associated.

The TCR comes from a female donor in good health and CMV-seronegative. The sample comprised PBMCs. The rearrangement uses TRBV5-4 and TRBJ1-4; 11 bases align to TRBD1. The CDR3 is CASSLARDRGSEKLFF. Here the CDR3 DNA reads TGTGCCAGCAGCTTGGCCAGGGACAGGGGGAGTGAAAAACTGTTTTTT. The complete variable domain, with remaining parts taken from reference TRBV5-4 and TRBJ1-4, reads ETGVTQSPTHLIKTRGQQVTLRCSSQSGHNTVSWYQQALGQGPQFIFQYYREEENGRGNFPPRFSGLQFPNYSSELNVNALELDDSALYLCASSLARDRGSEKLFFGSGTQLSVL.